This T cell receptor (beta chain) was sequenced for a study of Ad26.COV2.S vaccination and SARS-CoV-2 variants. Study outcomes and limitations: TCR breadth and depth estimates may have understated total T cell responses.

Treatment meaning: 19 received Ad26.COV2.S at low or high dose, single or two shots; five or six received placebo; per-sample allocation not given. Vaccine and placebo recipients were sampled on day 63 after the first injection. About this clone itself: Its antigen is still unknown.

Libraries were prepared by immunoSEQ multiplex PCR; TCRdb keeps only in-frame clonotypes and omits some of them. The sample shows about 350,000 clones, roughly 89% of them seen only once. The CDR3 is 14 amino acids. V lost 5 bases to trimming and J lost 1 base; unmatched junction nucleotides: 3. The germline gives CDR1 LNHDA, CDR2 SQIVND (reference sequence). This sequence joins TRBV19 and TRBJ2-3, with 7 bases fitting TRBD2. Sequenced here: peripheral blood, sampled in a trial of Ad26.COV2.S vaccine versus placebo. This TCR came from a person between 18 and 65 years old who received the Ad26.COV2.S COVID-19 vaccine or a placebo. The CDR3 sequence: CASSPGLGTDTQYF. CDR3 sequence (DNA): TGTGCCAGTAGTCCAGGACTAGGCACAGATACGCAGTATTTT.